These T cell receptor beta chains were read from a single sample in a study of cytomegalovirus exposure and HLA in healthy donors. Clones were read by immunoSEQ multiplex PCR, and TCRdb kept only the in-frame ones, dropping some. The sample holds over 100,000 clones, around 83% seen once. What was sequenced was PBMCs. All receptors derive from a man aged 30-40 years in good health and CMV-seropositive. Each CDR3 is given with its conserved first and last residue. A row's size may be missing; if present it is once, few, many or a size class.

- | 13 | TRBV29-1 | CSVVGVSTDTQYF
- | 14 | TRBV6-1 | CASSDHRANSPLHF
- | 15 | TRBV7-9 | CSSSAQGRSNEKLFF
- | 14 | TRBV30 | CAWSEGQPGNTIYF
- | 15 | TRBV2 | CASSVLAGGTGELFF
few | 14 | TRBV18 | CASSVVEGVETQYF
- | 13 | TRBV30 | CAWSVGDTDTQYF
- | 14 | TRBV6-1 | CASSEGLAGYEQYF
- | 14 | TRBV29-1 | CSVVRGQTQDTQYF
- | 12 | TRBV5-5 | CASSSAGVDKFF
- | 18 | TRBV4-1 | CASSQKGTGGVFREKLFF
once | 15 | TRBV2 | CASTLGQPANYGYTF
- | 13 | TRBV12-5 | CASQTGPEETQYF
- | 12 | TRBV7-9 | CASSPPGQPQHF
- | 15 | TRBV7-9 | CASSSLYGAGDEQFF
- | 14 | TRBV5-8 | CASSFRGPGVPAFF
- | 16 | TRBV18 | CASSPLAGGPGDTQYF
- | 16 | TRBV11-1 | CASSLARGRVPDTQYF
once | 10 | TRBV29-1 | CSVAYNEQFF
few | 13 | TRBV18 | CASSPSDTRGAFF
- | 15 | TRBV30 | CAWSSRQGRNEKLFF
- | 15 | TRBV11-2 | CASSLLVRVTDTQYF
- | 15 | TRBV5-1 | CASSSTRLISNEQFF
- | 14 | TRBV18 | CASSPRGPGNTIYF
- | 14 | TRBV5-8 | CASSLAQIFYGYTF
- | 12 | TRBV27 | CASGRGDLFAFF
- | 14 | TRBV18 | CASSPGLVSYEQYF
- | 15 | TRBV5-6 | CASSLGWTGKETQYF
- | 14 | TRBV5-6 | CASSRYASNQPQHF
- | 15 | TRBV28 | CASSSLTTGDTEAFF
- | 15 | TRBV5-6 | CASSGRALYNSPLHF
- | 15 | TRBV15 | CATNGRGVYNTEAFF
few | 14 | TRBV28 | CATVNRGTTYEQYF
- | 16 | TRBV6-1 | CASSDPGQGFDYGYTF
few | 17 | TRBV5-1 | CASSLGQIGLSGNTIYF